These 10 T cell receptor beta chains came from one sample sequenced in a study of T cells in Graves' hyperthyroidism and ophthalmopathy. Template material for amplifying TCR beta CDR3 regions consisted of RNA transcripts. The HTBI primer set served for first-round RT-PCR of the TCR CDR3. TCRdb re-analysed the multiplex PCR reads in MiXCR, keeping a single row per CDR3 protein. The table records 300,000 to 450,000 distinct CDR3 sequences, around 14% of them present only once. The sequencing input was blood. These receptors all stem from a woman under 30 with Graves' hyperthyroidism that later progressed to Graves' ophthalmopathy.

The sample holds many counts of this clonotype. V is TRBV6-1 and J is TRBJ2-7; D gene unclear. In germline, CDR1 is MNHNS, CDR2 SASEGT. CDR3 length equals 12 residues. The V end lost 5 bases, the J end lost 5 bases, and 10 bases lay between the germline ends. CDR3 region: CASSPDRNEQYF. The CDR3 nucleotides read TGTGCCAGCAGTCCGGACCGCAACGAGCAGTACTTC.

This clonotype was recorded at least ten times. The chain joins TRBV28 to TRBJ2-1; the match to TRBD1 covers 7 bases. The CDR3 has 15 residues. Germline CDR1 MDHEN, CDR2 SYDVKM. J gave up 8 bases and V 3 bases, and 10 bases lay outside the gene matches. As DNA, the CDR3 is TGTGCCAGCAGTTTCGGTGACAGGGAAACGTATGAGCAGTTCTTC. Translation: CASSFGDRETYEQFF.

This clonotype was counted ten times or more. The chain uses TRBV11-2 and TRBJ1-1; 9 bases line up with TRBD1. This CDR3 has 14 amino acids. In germline, CDR1 is SGHAT, CDR2 FQNNGV. Germline trimming cut 5 bases from V and 5 bases from J; bases unmatched to any gene: 6. The CDR3 DNA follows: TGTGCCAGCAGCCTACAGGGGGCGCGGACTGAAGCTTTCTTT. It specifies CASSLQGARTEAFF.

This clonotype came up many times. The J gene is TRBJ2-7, the V gene TRBV2, with unresolved D. Per germline, CDR1 SNHLY and CDR2 FYNNEI. The length of the CDR3 is 17 residues. The V and J ends lost 8 bases and 0 bases respectively, with 23 bases between them. In DNA form, the CDR3 reads TGTGCCAGCGCCTTAACAGTTCCGCCGAGAAGCTCCTACGAGCAGTACTTC. It translates to CASALTVPPRSSYEQYF.

This clonotype was observed many times. The chain employs TRBV3-1 and TRBJ1-2, with D uncertain. Trimming shortened V by 1 base and J by 7 bases, and 7 bases separated the two germline ends. CDR1 and CDR2 from the germline V gene are LGHDT and YNNKEL (reference sequence). This CDR3 is built from 12 residues. CDR3 nucleotides: TGTGCCAGCAGCCAAGTGTCGACTGGCTACACCTTC. Protein: CASSQVSTGYTF. The full variable domain, rest sourced from reference TRBV3-1 and TRBJ1-2, is DTAVSQTPKYLVTQMGNDKSIKCEQNLGHDTMYWYKQDSKKFLKIMFSYNNKELIINETVPNRFSPKSPDKAHLNLHINSLELGDSAVYFCASSQVSTGYTFGSGTRLTVV.

The chain joins TRBV7-9 to TRBJ2-7; D remains ambiguous. The germline CDR1 and CDR2 sequences are SEHNR and FQNEAQ (reference sequence). The CDR3 consists of 12 residues. V was pared by 5 bases and J by 5 bases, with 10 bases between. This CDR3 reads CASSLTLDEQYF. For the CDR3, the DNA is TGTGCCAGCAGCCTTACCCTCGACGAGCAGTACTTC.

This clonotype turned up a few times. This chain links TRBV7-3 with TRBJ2-1, with D uncertain. This CDR3 comprises 13 residues. Trimming left V 5 bases short and J 5 bases short, with 10 bases between. Germline V CDR1 and CDR2: SGHTA, FQGTGA. The CDR3 spells CASSTASNNEQFF. CDR3 bases: TGTGCCAGCAGCACCGCCTCAAACAATGAGCAGTTCTTC.

This clonotype was seen repeatedly, ten times or more. The chain employs TRBV24-1 and TRBJ2-1, with TRBD2 matching 8 bases. Trimming cost V 2 bases and J 10 bases; bases outside gene matches: 9. The CDR3 is 15 residues long. CDR1 and CDR2 (germline): KGHDR, SFDVKD. CDR3 nucleotides: TGTGCCACCAGTGATTCGGCCGGGACTAGTAACGAGCAGTTCTTC. It translates to CATSDSAGTSNEQFF.

This clonotype was counted ten times or more. The chain combines TRBV6-1 with TRBJ2-2; no clear D. Germline assignment: CDR1 MNHNS and CDR2 SASEGT. This CDR3 region has 14 residues. V was cut by 6 bases and J by 0 bases, with 8 bases left in between. The CDR3 sequence: CASSSGPNTGELFF. Written as DNA, the CDR3 is TGTGCCAGCAGCTCTGGTCCGAACACCGGGGAGCTGTTTTTT.

This clonotype was observed a few times. The chain employs TRBV5-4 and TRBJ1-5; D possibly corresponds to TRBD1 (6 bases). CDR3 length equals 16 residues. Germline V gene data show CDR1 as SGHNT and CDR2 as YYREEE (reference sequence). Trimming took off 1 base at V and 6 bases at J, with 17 bases between the two ends. The CDR3 loop is CASSLFKGVRGQPQHF. CDR3 coding DNA: TGTGCCAGCAGCTTGTTTAAGGGGGTGAGGGGTCAGCCCCAGCATTTT.